These T cell receptor beta chains were read from a single sample in a study of shared clonotypes between healthy human individuals. TCRdb's copy holds only in-frame clones and misses some; the assay was immunoSEQ multiplex PCR. Of about 2.4 million clones listed, approximately 93% are singletons. Material for sequencing was naive CD4+ T cells from PBMCs. The source of these receptors is a man between 18 and 35 years old in good health. Some clones in this sample may be carry-over from other donors' samples. CDR3s include the opening cysteine and the closing phenylalanine or tryptophan. Each record gives: clone size, J gene, D gene, V gene, CDR3 protein, CDR3 DNA. D genes are given only for firm matches. A row's size may be missing; if present it is once, few, many or a size class.

>-|TRBJ2-7|-|TRBV30
CAWSDERASGQYF
TGTGCCTGGAGTGATGAGCGGGCATCGGGCCAGTACTTC
>few|TRBJ1-2|-|TRBV5-1
CASSSGTVYGYTF
TGCGCCAGCAGCTCGGGGACCGTCTATGGCTACACCTTC
>-|TRBJ2-3|-|TRBV6-6
CASSYSVGDTQYF
TGTGCCAGCAGTTACTCGGTAGGGGATACGCAGTATTTT
>-|TRBJ2-7|TRBD1|TRBV6-6
CASSSSGGPGPHEQYF
TGTGCCAGCAGCAGCTCAGGGGGTCCCGGACCCCACGAGCAGTACTTC
>-|TRBJ1-2|TRBD1|TRBV18
CASSPSTGVNYGYTF
TGTGCCAGCTCGCCATCGACAGGGGTCAACTATGGCTACACCTTC
>-|TRBJ2-3|-|TRBV7-2
CASSLTNTDTQYF
TGTGCCAGCAGCTTAACTAACACAGATACGCAGTATTTT
>-|TRBJ2-7|-|TRBV10-3
CAIARSLVSSYEQYF
TGTGCCATCGCGCGGTCGCTCGTAAGCTCCTACGAGCAGTACTTC
>-|TRBJ2-3|-|TRBV19
CASSIPRDTQYF
TGTGCCAGTAGTATCCCTCGAGATACGCAGTATTTT
>-|TRBJ1-6|-|TRBV9
CASSVEGRVNSPLHF
TGTGCCAGCAGCGTAGAAGGACGGGTGAATTCACCCCTCCACTTT
>-|TRBJ1-1|-|TRBV5-5
CASSVRQENTEAFF
TGTGCCAGCAGCGTACGACAGGAGAACACTGAAGCTTTCTTT
>once|TRBJ1-4|-|TRBV19
CASSTPSATNEKLFF
TGTGCCAGTAGTACCCCCAGTGCAACTAATGAAAAACTGTTTTTT
>-|TRBJ1-1|-|TRBV5-1
CASSLGTMDTEAFF
TGCGCCAGCAGCTTGGGGACTATGGACACTGAAGCTTTCTTT